This T cell receptor beta chain was captured in a study of Ad26.COV2.S vaccination and SARS-CoV-2 variants. Across the study: Donor had been placed in the Ad26.COV2.S arm of the COV1001 trial. General study results and limits: Vaccine recipients had higher spike-specific TCR breadth than placebo recipients. For non-spike TCRs, breadth in vaccine recipients resembled that in placebo recipients. The authors reported substantial breadth in spike-specific CD8+ and CD4+ T cell responses after vaccination.

Method: immunoSEQ multiplex PCR; TCRdb's copy keeps in-frame clones and lacks some. The sample lists almost 400,000 clones, 70% to 90% occurring once. In the case of this clone: Its target is unknown.

As for treatment: around 19 received Ad26.COV2.S at low or high dose, single or two shots; 5 received placebo; per-sample allocation not given. Sampling occurred on day 63 after the first vaccine or placebo injection. Germline-derived CDR1 and CDR2 are MNHNS and SASEGT. The CDR3 extends over 13 amino acids. With 2 bases removed from V and 9 bases from J, the gap between germline ends came to 8 bases. The sequencing here drew on peripheral blood, taken in a trial of Ad26.COV2.S vaccine versus placebo. This receptor was obtained from a person aged 18-65 years who received the Ad26.COV2.S COVID-19 vaccine or a placebo. This chain connects TRBV6-1 to TRBJ1-6, with D uncertain. CDR3 nucleotides: TGTGCCAGCAGTGAATTGTCTGGTTCACCCCTCCACTTT. Translated: CASSELSGSPLHF.